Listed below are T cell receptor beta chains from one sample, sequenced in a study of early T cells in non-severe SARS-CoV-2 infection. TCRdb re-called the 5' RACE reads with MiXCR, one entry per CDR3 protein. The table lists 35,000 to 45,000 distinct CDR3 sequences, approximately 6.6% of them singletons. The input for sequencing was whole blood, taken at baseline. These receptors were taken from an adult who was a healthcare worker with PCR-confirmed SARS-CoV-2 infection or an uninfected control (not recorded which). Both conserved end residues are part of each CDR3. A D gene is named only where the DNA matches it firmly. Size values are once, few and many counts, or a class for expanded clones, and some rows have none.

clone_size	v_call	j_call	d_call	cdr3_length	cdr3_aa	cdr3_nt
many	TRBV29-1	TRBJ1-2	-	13	CSVASADWDGYTF	TGCAGCGTTGCTAGCGCAGACTGGGATGGCTACACCTTC
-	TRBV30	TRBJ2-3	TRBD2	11	CAWTSGGVQYF	TGTGCCTGGACTAGCGGGGGAGTGCAGTATTTT
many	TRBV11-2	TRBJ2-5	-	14	CASSLEGRTETQYF	TGTGCCAGCAGCTTAGAAGGGCGGACGGAGACCCAGTACTTC
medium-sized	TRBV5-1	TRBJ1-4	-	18	CASSLDWGDLERREKLFF	TGCGCCAGCAGCTTGGATTGGGGGGATCTCGAGAGGCGTGAAAAACTGTTTTTT
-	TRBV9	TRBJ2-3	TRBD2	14	CASSVSGNTDTQYF	TGTGCCAGCAGCGTTAGCGGGAATACAGATACGCAGTATTTT
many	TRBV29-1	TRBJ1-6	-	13	CSVGNERDSPLHF	TGCAGCGTTGGAAATGAGCGGGATTCACCCCTCCACTTT
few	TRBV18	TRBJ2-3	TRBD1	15	CASSPRTGDPSSQYF	TGTGCCAGCTCACCCCGGACAGGAGATCCTTCTTCGCAGTATTTT
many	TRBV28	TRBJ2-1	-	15	CASRAPPPLSNEQFF	TGTGCCAGCAGAGCCCCACCACCCCTATCCAATGAGCAGTTCTTC
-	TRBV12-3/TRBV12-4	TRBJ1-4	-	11	CAATRFEKLFF	TGTGCCGCAACGCGGTTTGAAAAACTGTTTTTT
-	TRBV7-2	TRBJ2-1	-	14	CASSPNGAYNEQFF	TGTGCCAGCAGCCCCAATGGGGCCTACAATGAGCAGTTCTTC
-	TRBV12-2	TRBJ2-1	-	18	CASRFWLRGLGVYIEQFF	TGTGCAAGTCGCTTTTGGCTTCGGGGACTAGGGGTCTACATTGAGCAGTTCTTC
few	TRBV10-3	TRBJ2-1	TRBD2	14	CAIMAGERDNEQFF	TGTGCCATCATGGCGGGAGAACGGGACAATGAGCAGTTCTTC
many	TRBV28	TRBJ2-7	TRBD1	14	CASSSPGQSNEQYF	TGTGCCAGCAGTTCACCGGGACAGTCGAACGAGCAGTACTTC
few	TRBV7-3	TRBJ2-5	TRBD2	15	CASSLLGGSGETQYF	TGTGCCAGCAGCTTATTGGGCGGGAGTGGTGAGACCCAGTACTTC
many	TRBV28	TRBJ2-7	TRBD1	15	CASSSGQGFLLEQYF	TGTGCCAGCAGTTCGGGACAGGGATTTCTCCTCGAGCAGTACTTC
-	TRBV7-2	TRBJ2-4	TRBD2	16	CASSSRLARTKNIQYF	TGTGCCAGCAGCTCCCGACTAGCGAGAACCAAAAACATTCAGTACTTC
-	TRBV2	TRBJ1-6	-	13	CASTGTTASPLHF	TGTGCCAGCACGGGGACAACGGCCTCACCCCTCCACTTT
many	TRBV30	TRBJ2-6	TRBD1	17	CAWVRDRVKTGANVLTF	TGTGCCTGGGTCCGGGACAGGGTGAAGACCGGGGCCAACGTCCTGACTTTC
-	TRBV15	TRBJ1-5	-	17	CATWGAGGTYSNQPQHF	TGTGCCACCTGGGGGGCAGGCGGAACGTATAGCAATCAGCCCCAGCATTTT
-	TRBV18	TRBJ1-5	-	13	CASSPMGGQPQHF	TGTGCCAGCTCACCAATGGGGGGTCAGCCCCAGCATTTT
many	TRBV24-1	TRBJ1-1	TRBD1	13	CATREGAVTEAFF	TGTGCCACCAGGGAGGGGGCTGTCACTGAAGCTTTCTTT
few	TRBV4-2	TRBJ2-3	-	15	CASSQERRGADTQYF	TGTGCCAGCAGCCAAGAGAGACGGGGCGCAGATACGCAGTATTTT
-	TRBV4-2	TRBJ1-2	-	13	CASSQQSGDGYTF	TGTGCCAGCAGCCAACAGAGCGGTGATGGCTACACCTTC
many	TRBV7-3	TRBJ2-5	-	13	CASSFGVLETQYF	TGTGCCAGCAGCTTCGGGGTATTAGAGACCCAGTACTTC
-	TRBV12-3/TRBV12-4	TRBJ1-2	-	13	CASSSTGVGGYTF	TGTGCCAGCAGTTCGACAGGAGTCGGTGGCTACACCTTC
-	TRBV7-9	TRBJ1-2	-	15	CASSLALGLGYGYTF	TGTGCCAGCAGCTTAGCACTCGGGCTAGGCTATGGCTACACCTTC
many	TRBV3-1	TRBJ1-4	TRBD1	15	CASSHSGTGGYGLFF	TGTGCCAGCAGCCATTCCGGGACAGGCGGATACGGACTGTTTTTT
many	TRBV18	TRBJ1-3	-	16	CASSPTGVFSGNTIYF	TGTGCCAGCTCACCAACAGGTGTCTTTTCTGGAAACACCATATATTTT
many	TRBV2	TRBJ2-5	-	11	CASGSQETQYF	TGTGCCAGCGGCAGCCAAGAGACCCAGTACTTC
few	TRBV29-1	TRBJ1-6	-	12	CSVADGNSPLHF	TGCAGCGTAGCGGACGGTAATTCACCCCTCCACTTT
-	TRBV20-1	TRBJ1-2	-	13	CSAISSGVYGYTF	TGCAGTGCTATCTCCTCTGGGGTGTATGGCTACACCTTC
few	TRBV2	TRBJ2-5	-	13	CASSVRVEETQYF	TGTGCCAGCAGTGTGCGGGTCGAAGAGACCCAGTACTTC
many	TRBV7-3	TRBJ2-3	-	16	CASSLGGLARTDTQYF	TGTGCCAGCAGCTTAGGTGGCTTGGCTCGCACAGATACGCAGTATTTT
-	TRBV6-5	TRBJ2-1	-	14	CASSYSSGRYEQFF	TGTGCCAGCAGTTACTCGAGTGGTAGATATGAGCAGTTCTTC
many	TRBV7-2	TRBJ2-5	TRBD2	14	CASSRTSGRETQYF	TGTGCCAGCAGCCGGACTAGCGGGAGAGAGACCCAGTACTTC
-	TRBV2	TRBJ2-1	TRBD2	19	CASSESMIEGLAEYNEQFF	TGTGCCAGCAGTGAAAGTATGATTGAAGGACTAGCGGAGTACAATGAGCAGTTCTTC
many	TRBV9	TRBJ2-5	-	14	CASSVGGTQETQYF	TGTGCCAGCAGCGTAGGAGGGACCCAAGAGACCCAGTACTTC
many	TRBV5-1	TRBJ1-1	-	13	CASSSGLNTEAFF	TGCGCCAGCAGCTCGGGACTAAACACTGAAGCTTTCTTT
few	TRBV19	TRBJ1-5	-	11	CALGGNQPQHF	TGTGCCCTAGGGGGCAATCAGCCCCAGCATTTT
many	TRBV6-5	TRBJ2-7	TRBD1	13	CASSQDRGSEQYF	TGTGCCAGCAGTCAGGACAGGGGCAGCGAGCAGTACTTC